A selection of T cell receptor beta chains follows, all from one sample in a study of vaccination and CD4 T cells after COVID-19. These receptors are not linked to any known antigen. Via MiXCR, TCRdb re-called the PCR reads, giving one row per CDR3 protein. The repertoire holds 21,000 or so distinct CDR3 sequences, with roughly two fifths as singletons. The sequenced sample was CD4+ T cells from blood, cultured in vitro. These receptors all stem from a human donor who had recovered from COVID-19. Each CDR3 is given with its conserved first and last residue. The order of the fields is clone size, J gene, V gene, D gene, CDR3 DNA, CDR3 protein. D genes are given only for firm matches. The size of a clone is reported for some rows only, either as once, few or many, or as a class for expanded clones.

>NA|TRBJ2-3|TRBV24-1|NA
TGTGCCACCAGTGATTTGATCGCGGCAGGTGGCACAGATACGCAGTATTTT
CATSDLIAAGGTDTQYF
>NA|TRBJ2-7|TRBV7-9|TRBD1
TGTGCCAGCAGCCGGACAGGGGCCAGCTCCTACGAGCAGTACTTC
CASSRTGASSYEQYF
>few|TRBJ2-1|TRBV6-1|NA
TGTGCCAGCAGTCCTGGCCCGTACAATGAGCAGTTCTTC
CASSPGPYNEQFF
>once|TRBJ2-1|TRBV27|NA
TGTGCCAGCAGTTTAGGTGGCAGGGGAACGAATGAGCAGTTCTTC
CASSLGGRGTNEQFF
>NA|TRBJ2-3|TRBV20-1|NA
TGCAGTGCTAGAGTAAGGGGGATCACAGATACGCAGTATTTT
CSARVRGITDTQYF
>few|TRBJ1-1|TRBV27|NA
TGTGCCAGCAGGTTAAACAGGGTGCTTACTGAAGCTTTCTTT
CASRLNRVLTEAFF
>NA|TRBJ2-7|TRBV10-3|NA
TGTGCCATCAGTACAGGGAACGAGCAGTACTTC
CAISTGNEQYF
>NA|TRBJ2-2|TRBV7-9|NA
TGTGCCAGCAGCTTAGAGGACGGGGAGCTGTTTTTT
CASSLEDGELFF
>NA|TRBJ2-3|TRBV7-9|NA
TGTGCCAGCAGCTTATGGGTCAGGGTTCAAGATACGCAGTATTTT
CASSLWVRVQDTQYF
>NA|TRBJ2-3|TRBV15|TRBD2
TGTGCCACCAGCCTTTTGGGACTAGCGGGGGTAACAGATACGCAGTATTTT
CATSLLGLAGVTDTQYF
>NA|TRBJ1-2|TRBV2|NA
TGTGCCAGCAGGGACTCGGCACCCTCCCTTAACTATGGCTACACCTTC
CASRDSAPSLNYGYTF
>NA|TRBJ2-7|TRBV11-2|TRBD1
TGTGCCAGCAGCCCAATCGCCCGGACAGGGAGCTCCTACGAGCAGTACTTC
CASSPIARTGSSYEQYF
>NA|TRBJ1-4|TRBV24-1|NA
TGTGCCACCAGTGACGGCGAGGGGGAAAAACTGTTTTTT
CATSDGEGEKLFF
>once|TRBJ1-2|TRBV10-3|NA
TGTGCCATCAGGCCGGACAAGAACTATGGCTACACCTTC
CAIRPDKNYGYTF
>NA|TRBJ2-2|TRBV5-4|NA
TGTGCCAGCAGCTTGCTTGGGCTGCGGGCCGGGGAGCTGTTTTTT
CASSLLGLRAGELFF
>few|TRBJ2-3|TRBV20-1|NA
TGCAGTGCTAGAGCAGGACGGGATACGCAGTATTTT
CSARAGRDTQYF
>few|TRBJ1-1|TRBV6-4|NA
TGTGCCAGCAGTGGGAGCGGAACTACTGAAGCTTTCTTT
CASSGSGTTEAFF
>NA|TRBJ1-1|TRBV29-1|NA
TGCAGCGCAAAGGCCCTTTACACTGAAGCTTTCTTT
CSAKALYTEAFF
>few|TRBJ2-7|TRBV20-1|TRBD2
TGCAGTGCTAGAGATCAGGGGACTAGGATCTACGAGCAGTACTTC
CSARDQGTRIYEQYF
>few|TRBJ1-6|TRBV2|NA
TGTGCCAGCAGTGCTTCGGGGATCGGTCCACCCCTCCACTTT
CASSASGIGPPLHF
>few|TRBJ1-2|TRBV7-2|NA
TGTGCCAGCAGCTTACAGGGCTATGGCTACACCTTC
CASSLQGYGYTF
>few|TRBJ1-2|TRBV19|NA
TGTGCCAGCGGTCCGGGACAAGGACGACAGGTCTATGGCTACACCTTC
CASGPGQGRQVYGYTF
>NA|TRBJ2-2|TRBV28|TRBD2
TGTGCCAGCAGTGTGGGACTAGCGGGGTTTGGGACCGGGGAGCTGTTTTTT
CASSVGLAGFGTGELFF
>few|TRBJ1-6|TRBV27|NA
TGTGCCAGCACCGGGGGTTATAATTCACCCCTCCACTTT
CASTGGYNSPLHF
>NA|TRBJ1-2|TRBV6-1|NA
TGTGCCAGCAGCCCCGGGACGGACTATGGCTACACCTTC
CASSPGTDYGYTF